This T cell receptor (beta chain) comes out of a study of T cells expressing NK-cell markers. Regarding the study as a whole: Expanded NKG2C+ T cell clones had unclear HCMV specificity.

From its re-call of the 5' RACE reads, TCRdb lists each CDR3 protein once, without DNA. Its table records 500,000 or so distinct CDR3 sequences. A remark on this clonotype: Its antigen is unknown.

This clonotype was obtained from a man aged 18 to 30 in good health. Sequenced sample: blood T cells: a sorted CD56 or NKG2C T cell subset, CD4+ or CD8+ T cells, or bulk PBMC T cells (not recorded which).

CDR3 amino acids: CASSQDLEGPPYNEQFF. The chain is built from TRBV4-3 and TRBJ2-1; as DNA is missing, the TRBD2 call by TCRdb cannot be tested. Germline CDR1 reads LGHNA; CDR2 reads YSLEER. The CDR3 has 17 amino acids.